A selection of T cell receptor beta chains follows, all from one sample in a study of blood T cell repertoires in COVID-19. Data came from immunoSEQ multiplex PCR; TCRdb stores just in-frame clones and leaves some out. The table lists approximately 120,000 clones, 70% to 90% of them singletons, with roughly 7.6% in the top ten. The sequenced material came from peripheral blood. These receptor sequences come from a middle-aged man with acute or convalescent COVID-19. The CDR3 runs from the conserved cysteine through the conserved F or W. D genes are given only for firm matches. Only part of the rows carry a size: once, few, many, or a class if the clone is expanded.

>TRBV7-9|.|13|.|TRBJ2-5
TGTGCCAGCAGCCCACAGGGACAAGAGACCCAGTACTTC
CASSPQGQETQYF
>TRBV11-3|.|14|TRBD1|TRBJ2-1
TGTGCCAGCAGCTCCCGGGACAGGGGGAATGAGCAGTTCTTC
CASSSRDRGNEQFF
>TRBV6-5|.|13|.|TRBJ1-1
TGTGCCAGCAGCGATTGGGGAGATACTGAAGCTTTCTTT
CASSDWGDTEAFF
>TRBV12-3/TRBV12-4|.|13|TRBD2|TRBJ2-1
TGTGCCAGCAGACTAGCGGTATACAATGAGCAGTTCTTC
CASRLAVYNEQFF
>TRBV29-1|.|15|TRBD1|TRBJ2-5
TGCAGCGTTGTGGTAGACAGGGCAAGGGGAGAGACCCAGTACTTC
CSVVVDRARGETQYF
>TRBV3-1/TRBV3-2|.|14|.|TRBJ1-2
TGTGCCAGCAGCCAACGTCAGGGCCCCCGTGGCTACACCTTC
CASSQRQGPRGYTF
>TRBV7-9|.|13|TRBD1|TRBJ2-7
TGTGCCAGCAGCCGGGACAGCCACGGAGAGCAGTACTTC
CASSRDSHGEQYF
>TRBV5-6|once|13|TRBD1|TRBJ1-5
TGTGCCAGCACCAACAGGGGAATAATGCCCCAGCATTTT
CASTNRGIMPQHF
>TRBV7-9|.|15|.|TRBJ1-1
TGTGCCAGCAGCTTAATGGCGGGCCATAACACTGAAGCTTTCTTT
CASSLMAGHNTEAFF
>TRBV5-8|.|15|.|TRBJ1-5
TGTGCCAGCAGCTTGACTGACAGGTCCAATCAGCCCCAGCATTTT
CASSLTDRSNQPQHF
>TRBV10-3|.|16|TRBD1|TRBJ2-2
TGTGCCATCAGTGAGCGTGGACAGGGTGGGACCGGGGAGCTGTTTTTT
CAISERGQGGTGELFF
>TRBV9|.|19|TRBD2|TRBJ2-7
TGTGCCAGCAGCGTAGGCCTGGGACTAGCGGGAGGCCCAACCTACGAGCAGTACTTC
CASSVGLGLAGGPTYEQYF
>TRBV11-1|.|15|.|TRBJ2-5
TGTGCCAGCAGCTCCATTGGGAGCTTAGGAGAGACCCAGTACTTC
CASSSIGSLGETQYF
>TRBV9|.|14|.|TRBJ2-1
TGTGCCAGCGCAATTCCAAAAAGAGGCAATGAGCAGTTCTTC
CASAIPKRGNEQFF
>TRBV6-2/TRBV6-3|.|18|TRBD1|TRBJ2-7
TGTGCCAGCAGTTCGTACCCTACTTGGACAGGGGTAGGGTACGAGCAGTACTTC
CASSSYPTWTGVGYEQYF
>TRBV6-1|.|14|TRBD1|TRBJ1-2
TGTGCCAGCAGTGAAATTACAGGGGGCAGGGGCTACACCTTC
CASSEITGGRGYTF
>TRBV30|.|20|.|TRBJ1-5
TGTGCCTGGAGTCCCTCCCGGGCGGCAGGGTGGAGCCGGGAGGATCAGCCCCAGCATTTT
CAWSPSRAAGWSREDQPQHF
>TRBV6-5|.|13|.|TRBJ2-2
TGTGCCAGCAACACAGGGAGCACCGGGGAGCTGTTTTTT
CASNTGSTGELFF
>TRBV6-5|.|15|TRBD1|TRBJ1-2
TGTGCCAGCAGGCTAACAGGGGGCACCCTCTATGGCTACACCTTC
CASRLTGGTLYGYTF
>TRBV24-1|.|17|TRBD1|TRBJ2-5
TGTGCCACCAGTGATCCTGTAGCCGGGACAGGCCCAGAGACCCAGTACTTC
CATSDPVAGTGPETQYF
>TRBV29-1|.|12|.|TRBJ1-1
TGCAGCGCCCAGGGCCTATTAGTCGAAGCTTTCTTT
CSAQGLLVEAFF
>TRBV6-1|.|18|TRBD2|TRBJ2-3
TGTGCCAGCAGTGAAGTTCCCCACACTAGCGGGGGCACAGATACGCAGTATTTT
CASSEVPHTSGGTDTQYF
>TRBV3-1/TRBV3-2|.|15|.|TRBJ2-1
TGTGCCAGCAGCTTCCGGACAACCCCACCCAATGAGCAGTTCTTC
CASSFRTTPPNEQFF
>TRBV11-2|.|13|TRBD1|TRBJ1-4
TGTGCCAGCAGAAGGACAGGGAATGAAAAACTGTTTTTT
CASRRTGNEKLFF
>TRBV15|.|14|TRBD1|TRBJ2-5
TGTGCCACCAGCGGGACAGGGGGAGGGGAGACCCAGTACTTC
CATSGTGGGETQYF
>TRBV6-5|.|14|.|TRBJ1-2
TGTGCCAGCAGTTACTCCGGACAGAGTTATGGCTACACCTTC
CASSYSGQSYGYTF
>TRBV19|.|15|TRBD2|TRBJ2-1
TGTGCCAGTAGTGGACTAGCGGGAGGAGGGAATGAGCAGTTCTTC
CASSGLAGGGNEQFF
>TRBV10-3|.|16|TRBD2|TRBJ2-7
TGTGCCATCAGTGAGTCCGAGCGGGAGTACTCCTACGAGCAGTACTTC
CAISESEREYSYEQYF
>TRBV10-3|.|13|.|TRBJ2-2
TGTGCCATCAGTATTCCAGGGTTCGGGGAGCTGTTTTTT
CAISIPGFGELFF
>TRBV29-1|.|13|.|TRBJ1-3
TGCAGTTATTTGGGTGGTATAAGCGACACCATATATTTT
CSYLGGISDTIYF
>TRBV6-6|.|14|.|TRBJ1-2
TGTGCCAGCAGTTACTCGGGAGTTAACTATGGCTACACCTTC
CASSYSGVNYGYTF
>TRBV18|.|17|.|TRBJ1-4
TGTGCCAGCTCACCAAGGACAGCTATTGCAACTAATGAAAAACTGTTTTTT
CASSPRTAIATNEKLFF
>TRBV3-1/TRBV3-2|.|13|.|TRBJ1-2
TGTGCCAGCAGCCAGGGGCAGTACTATGGCTACACCTTC
CASSQGQYYGYTF
>TRBV6-5|.|14|.|TRBJ1-2
TGTGCCAGCAGTTACGACAGTTTAAACTATGGCTACACCTTC
CASSYDSLNYGYTF
>TRBV7-2|.|16|TRBD1|TRBJ2-2
TGTGCCAGCAGCCCCTGGGGGACAGGTCGAACCGGGGAGCTGTTTTTT
CASSPWGTGRTGELFF
>TRBV6-5|.|14|TRBD2|TRBJ2-7
TGTGCCAGCAGTTACCCTAGCGGGAGAAGCGAGCAGTACTTC
CASSYPSGRSEQYF
>TRBV2|.|13|.|TRBJ1-1
TGTGCCAGCAGTGAACAGGGGTACACTGAAGCTTTCTTT
CASSEQGYTEAFF
>TRBV5-1|.|13|.|TRBJ2-1
TGCGCCAGCAGCGAAGACACCTACAATGAGCAGTTCTTC
CASSEDTYNEQFF
>TRBV19|.|15|.|TRBJ2-1
TGTGCCAGTAGACCCCAGGGGGGAGTCCTGCGGGAGCAGTTCTTC
CASRPQGGVLREQFF
>TRBV5-1|.|13|.|TRBJ2-1
TGCGCCAGCAGCTTCCCGGGAATCGATGAGCAGTTCTTC
CASSFPGIDEQFF
>TRBV29-1|.|15|.|TRBJ1-2
TGCAGCGTGCCGGGACTATTATTAGGGGACTATGGCTACACCTTC
CSVPGLLLGDYGYTF
>TRBV5-4|few|16|.|TRBJ1-2
TGTGCCAGCAGCCCCTCTCCCGCGGCAGCTAACTATGGCTACACCTTC
CASSPSPAAANYGYTF
>TRBV18|.|15|.|TRBJ1-5
TGTGCCAGCTCACCACGCTCAGGAACCAATCAGCCCCAGCATTTT
CASSPRSGTNQPQHF
>TRBV29-1|few|13|TRBD1|TRBJ1-1
TGCAGCGGGGACAGGGGAGTGAACACTGAAGCTTTCTTT
CSGDRGVNTEAFF
>TRBV7-9|.|12|TRBD2|TRBJ2-3
TGTGCCAGCAGCCTGCGGGAGGATACGCAGTATTTT
CASSLREDTQYF
>TRBV7-2|.|16|.|TRBJ2-7
TGTGCCAGCAGCTTAATCGGTCTAGGAGCCTCCTACGAGCAGTACTTC
CASSLIGLGASYEQYF
>TRBV6-2/TRBV6-3|.|17|TRBD2|TRBJ2-1
TGTGCCAGCAGTTACGGTCCTAGCGGGAGTAGCTACAATGAGCAGTTCTTC
CASSYGPSGSSYNEQFF
>TRBV3-1/TRBV3-2|.|16|TRBD2|TRBJ2-7
TGTGCCAGCAGCCAAGAGGGCGGGAGCTGGTCCTACGAGCAGTACTTC
CASSQEGGSWSYEQYF
>TRBV27|.|16|.|TRBJ1-6
TGTGCCAGCAGTTGGGGCCATAGCTCCTATAATTCACCCCTCCACTTT
CASSWGHSSYNSPLHF
>TRBV3-1/TRBV3-2|.|15|.|TRBJ1-2
TGTGCCAGCAGCCAAGTTTCAGGGCTGAGCTATGGCTACACCTTC
CASSQVSGLSYGYTF
>TRBV6-5|.|15|TRBD1|TRBJ2-2
TGTGCCAGCAACCAACAGGGGGCCGCCACCGGGGAGCTGTTTTTT
CASNQQGAATGELFF
>TRBV6-5|.|14|TRBD1|TRBJ1-5
TGTGCCAGCAGAAGGACAGGGTTGGGTCAGCCCCAGCATTTT
CASRRTGLGQPQHF
>TRBV6-2/TRBV6-3|.|14|TRBD1|TRBJ1-2
TGTGCCAGCAGTACTCGGACAGGACTTATGGGCTACACCTTC
CASSTRTGLMGYTF
>TRBV3-1/TRBV3-2|.|16|TRBD2|TRBJ2-3
TGTGCCAGCAGCCAAATACTAGCGGGAGGTAAAGATACGCAGTATTTT
CASSQILAGGKDTQYF
>TRBV19|.|15|.|TRBJ1-3
TGTGCCAGTAGTGAGAAAGGGGTCCTTGGAAACACCATATATTTT
CASSEKGVLGNTIYF
>TRBV29-1|.|15|.|TRBJ2-1
TGCAGCGTTGAAGAAACTTCTAGATCGTACAATGAGCAGTTCTTC
CSVEETSRSYNEQFF
>TRBV6-6|.|13|TRBD2|TRBJ2-7
TGTGCCAGCAAAACGTCTAGCGGTTACGAGCAGTACTTC
CASKTSSGYEQYF
>TRBV5-4|once|14|.|TRBJ2-3
TGTGCCAGCAGCTTACTGGGGGGAGGAGGAACGCAGTATTTT
CASSLLGGGGTQYF
>TRBV11-2|.|17|.|TRBJ2-1
TGTGCCAGCAGCTTATCTTCCAGCGCTGGCTCCTACAATGAGCAGTTCTTC
CASSLSSSAGSYNEQFF
>TRBV2|.|13|TRBD2|TRBJ2-1
TGTGCCAGCAGTACTAGCGGGAGCGGTGAGCAGTTCTTC
CASSTSGSGEQFF